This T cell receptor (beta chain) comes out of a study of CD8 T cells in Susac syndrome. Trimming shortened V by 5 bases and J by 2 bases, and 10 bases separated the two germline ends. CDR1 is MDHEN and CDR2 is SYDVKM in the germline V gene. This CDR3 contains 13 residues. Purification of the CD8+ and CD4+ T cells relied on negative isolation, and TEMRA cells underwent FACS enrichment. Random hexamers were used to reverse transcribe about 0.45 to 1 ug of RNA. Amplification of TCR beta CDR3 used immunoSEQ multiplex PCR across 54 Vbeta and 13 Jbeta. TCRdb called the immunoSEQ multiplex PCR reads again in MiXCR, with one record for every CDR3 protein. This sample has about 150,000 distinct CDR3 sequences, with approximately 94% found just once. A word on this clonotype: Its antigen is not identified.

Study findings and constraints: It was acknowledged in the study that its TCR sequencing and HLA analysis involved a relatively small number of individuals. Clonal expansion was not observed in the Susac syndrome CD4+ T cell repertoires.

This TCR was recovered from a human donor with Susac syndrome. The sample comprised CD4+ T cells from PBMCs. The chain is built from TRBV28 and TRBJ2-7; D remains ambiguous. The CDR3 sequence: CASSTRTPYEQYV. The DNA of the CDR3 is TGTGCCAGCAGTACGCGTACCCCCTACGAGCAGTACGTC.